Shown below are 26 T cell receptor beta chains from a single sample sequenced in a study of long-term antiretroviral therapy in people with HIV. They ran version v3.0 of the immunoSEQ assay at survey level. Sequencing was performed with immunoSEQ multiplex PCR; in TCRdb, only in-frame clones are kept and a portion is missing. The table has about 43,000 clones, 86% seen once. Source: unsorted PBMCs, taken 0.1 years before starting antiretroviral therapy. These receptors all come from a woman between 45 and 65 years old with HIV.

The genes are TRBV11-3 and TRBJ2-1; D gene uncertain. The germline CDR1 and CDR2 sequences are SGHNT and YENEEA. Trimming took 0 bases from V and 4 from J, leaving 7 bases between them. The CDR3 length is 14 residues. The CDR3 nucleotides read TGTGCCAGCAGCTTAGATCCCCAATACAATGAGCAGTTCTTC. Translating gives CASSLDPQYNEQFF.

The V call is TRBV19, the J call TRBJ1-5, with 7 bases aligning to TRBD1. Germline CDR1 and CDR2: LNHDA and SQIVND (reference sequence). With 7 bases clipped from V and 3 bases from J, the junction kept 12 bases outside the gene matches. The CDR3 contains 16 residues. In DNA, the CDR3 is TGTGCCAGTAATACAGGGGCAACGCCTTACAATCAGCCCCAGCATTTT. Amino acids: CASNTGATPYNQPQHF. The variable domain in full, with the rest retrieved from reference TRBV19 and TRBJ1-5, is DGGITQSPKYLFRKEGQNVTLSCEQNLNHDAMYWYRQDPGQGLRLIYYSQIVNDFQKGDIAEGYSVSREKKESFPLTVTSAQKNPTAFYLCASNTGATPYNQPQHFGDGTRLSIL.

This rearrangement joins TRBV19 to TRBJ1-2; 7 nucleotides line up with TRBD1. CDR1 LNHDA and CDR2 SQIVND come from the germline V gene (reference sequence). The CDR3 runs to 15 residues. V shed 5 bases, J shed 8 bases, and the junction held 14 bases outside the gene matches. CDR3 in amino acids: CASSSPGTVLVGYTF. CDR3 sequence (DNA): TGTGCCAGTAGTTCTCCCGGGACAGTTTTAGTCGGCTACACCTTC.

This chain links TRBV9 with TRBJ2-2, with TRBD2 identical over 9 bases. Germline trimming cut 3 bases from V and 5 bases from J; bases unmatched to any gene: 8. The V gene's germline CDR1 is SGDLS and CDR2 YYNGEE. The CDR3 is made up of 16 amino acids. CDR3 nucleotides: TGTGCCAGCAGCGGGGGCGGGGGGGCTCAGACCGGGGAGCTGTTTTTT. Translated: CASSGGGGAQTGELFF.

In its sample, this clone was seen a few times. The genes are TRBV6-1 and TRBJ1-2; D remains ambiguous. This CDR3 is built from 14 residues. Between the trimmed V and J ends, which lost 3 bases and 5 bases, there was a span of 13 bases. CDR1 and CDR2 (germline): MNHNS, SASEGT. CDR3 nucleotide sequence: TGTGCCAGCAGTGATGGGCCAGTACCATATGGCTACACCTTC. Encoded protein: CASSDGPVPYGYTF.

The sample holds one count of this clone. This chain joins TRBV7-9 and TRBJ2-1; D is undetermined. V was shortened by 1 base and J by 6 bases, with 1 base between the two germline ends. Germline CDR1 is SEHNR and CDR2 is FQNEAQ (reference sequence). This CDR3 spans 11 amino acids. CDR3 DNA sequence: TGTGCCAGCAGCTTAGGCAATGAGCAGTTCTTC. Protein: CASSLGNEQFF.

V gene TRBV6-4 combines with J gene TRBJ1-5; no clear D gene. With 4 bases removed from V and 5 bases from J, the gap between germline ends came to 9 bases. CDR1 is MRHNA, CDR2 SNTAGT, per germline. The CDR3 spans 13 residues. The CDR3 is CASSANGDQPQHF. The DNA for the CDR3 is TGTGCCAGCAGTGCCAACGGGGATCAGCCCCAGCATTTT.

The V and J genes are TRBV5-1 and TRBJ1-4; no definite D call. This CDR3 has 14 amino acids. Germline CDR1 and CDR2: SGHRS and YFSETQ. Trimming removed 4 bases at V and 7 bases at J, with 14 bases between. The CDR3 is CASSPISVGEKLFF. The CDR3 DNA sequence: TGCGCCAGCAGCCCCATCTCAGTCGGTGAAAAACTGTTTTTT.

The gene calls are TRBV5-1 and TRBJ2-3; no clear D. The CDR3 extends over 14 amino acids. Germline loops: CDR1 SGHRS, CDR2 YFSETQ. V was cut by 1 base and J by 2 bases, with 8 bases left in between. CDR3 protein: CASSLFAVTDTQYF. The CDR3, as DNA: TGCGCCAGCAGCTTGTTTGCGGTCACAGATACGCAGTATTTT.

This chain links TRBV9 with TRBJ2-1, with 7 bases identical to TRBD1. CDR1 and CDR2 from the germline V gene are SGDLS and YYNGEE. The CDR3 loop spans 21 amino acids. Trimming at V came to 0 bases and at J to 4 bases, leaving 22 bases not matched to a gene. The CDR3: CASSVALGRGQLTLSYNEQFF. CDR3 bases: TGTGCCAGCAGCGTAGCTTTAGGAAGGGGACAGCTTACCCTCTCTTACAATGAGCAGTTCTTC.

This chain connects TRBV18 to TRBJ2-7; D uncertain. Deletions cut 1 base from V and 7 bases from J, with 14 bases between. Per the germline V gene, CDR1 is KGHSH and CDR2 is LQKENI. The CDR3 is made up of 14 amino acids. CDR3 amino acids: CASSPHQDGIEQYF. CDR3 coding DNA: TGTGCCAGCTCACCACATCAGGACGGAATTGAGCAGTACTTC.

This clone was found once. The rearrangement joins TRBV11-2 to TRBJ2-2; TRBD1 matches at 7 bases. V was clipped by 3 bases and J by 5 bases; unmatched bases: 6. From germline, CDR1 is SGHAT and CDR2 FQNNGV. The CDR3 runs to 15 residues. The CDR3 loop is CASSLGTAYTGELFF. Written as DNA, the CDR3 is TGTGCCAGCAGCTTGGGGACAGCGTATACCGGGGAGCTGTTTTTT.

The rearrangement links TRBV10-3 to TRBJ2-7; TRBD1 matches at 8 bases. Germline V gives CDR1 ENHRY, CDR2 SYGVKD. V was clipped by 0 bases and J by 13 bases; unmatched bases: 8. The length of the CDR3 is 13 residues. The CDR3 DNA sequence: TGTGCCATCAGTGAGTCTACCGGACAGGGTAGATACTTC. Translated: CAISESTGQGRYF.

The chain has TRBV19 and TRBJ1-5, with D hard to call. V lost 4 bases, J lost 3 bases, and 4 bases lay in between. The CDR3 contains 12 residues. CDR1 LNHDA and CDR2 SQIVND come from the germline V gene (reference sequence). This CDR3 is CASSNLNQPQHF. The DNA for the CDR3 is TGTGCCAGTAGTAACCTCAATCAGCCCCAGCATTTT.

The count of this clone is one. The V and J genes are TRBV30 and TRBJ1-1, with D possibly matching TRBD1 (5 bases). Trimming removed 0 bases from V and 4 bases from J, with 12 bases in between. This CDR3 is 14 amino acids long. In germline, CDR1 is GTSNPN, CDR2 SVGIG (reference sequence). The CDR3 DNA reads TGTGCCTGGAGTGTCCTCCAGGGTTTCACTGAAGCTTTCTTT. Translating it yields CAWSVLQGFTEAFF.

The chain uses TRBV9 and TRBJ1-1; D is perhaps TRBD1 (6 bases). From germline, CDR1 is SGDLS and CDR2 YYNGEE. The CDR3 extends over 14 amino acids. Trimming removed 0 bases from V and 7 bases from J, with 13 bases in between. The chain's CDR3 is CASSVGVGANEAFF. The CDR3, as DNA: TGTGCCAGCAGCGTAGGGGTGGGGGCTAATGAAGCTTTCTTT.

The chain recombines TRBV19 with TRBJ1-5; 9 bases map to TRBD1. V lost 8 bases, J lost 2 bases, and 10 bases stayed unmatched. CDR1 and CDR2 from the germline V gene are LNHDA and SQIVND (reference sequence). This CDR3 has 16 amino acids. The CDR3 nucleotides read TGTGCCAGTCCAAAACCCAGGACAGGGGGCAATCAGCCCCAGCATTTT. It is translated as CASPKPRTGGNQPQHF.

V is TRBV10-3 and J is TRBJ1-3, with TRBD1 matching over 8 bases. The CDR3 is 18 amino acids. V shed 2 bases and J 0 bases; nucleotides not matched to a gene: 9. Germline CDR1 reads ENHRY; CDR2 reads SYGVKD. The chain's CDR3 is CAISEGRDRSISGNTIYF. The CDR3 region has the DNA TGTGCCATCAGTGAGGGGAGGGACAGGTCGATCTCTGGAAACACCATATATTTT.

The V and J genes are TRBV10-2 and TRBJ2-5, with D unresolved. Germline V CDR1 and CDR2: WSHSY, SAAADI. The CDR3 sequence is 12 residues long. Deletions cut 3 bases from V and 4 bases from J, with 6 bases between. This chain's CDR3 is CASSERRETQYF. The CDR3 DNA follows: TGCGCCAGCAGTGAACGGAGAGAGACCCAGTACTTC.

The rearrangement uses TRBV5-1 and TRBJ2-3; 10 nucleotides line up with TRBD2. V shed 2 bases and J 5 bases; nucleotides not matched to a gene: 5. The CDR3 consists of 15 residues. The germline V gene encodes CDR1 SGHRS and CDR2 YFSETQ. The CDR3 nucleotides read TGCGCCAGCAGCTTAGCGGGGGGGCTTGGAGATACGCAGTATTTT. This gives the protein CASSLAGGLGDTQYF.

The chain joins TRBV5-5 to TRBJ1-6; tentatively, D is TRBD1 (5 bases). CDR1 is SGHKS, CDR2 YYEKEE, per germline (reference sequence). CDR3 length: 15 amino acids. V lost 0 bases and J 8 bases, leaving 12 bases between the germline ends. CDR3 sequence (DNA): TGTGCCAGCAGCTTGGTCACACGGGGGTATTCACCCCTCCACTTT. Amino acids: CASSLVTRGYSPLHF.

The rearrangement joins TRBV4-3 to TRBJ2-3; D not resolved. Germline-derived CDR1 and CDR2 are LGHNA and YSLEER. The V end lost 4 bases, the J end lost 3 bases, and 8 bases lay between the germline ends. The CDR3 spans 13 residues. The DNA for the CDR3 is TGCGCCAGCAGCCGGCAACTTACAGATACGCAGTATTTT. This encodes CASSRQLTDTQYF.

This chain connects TRBV13 to TRBJ1-2; possible D gene TRBD1, 5 bases. V shed 3 bases and J shed 2 bases, with 7 bases lying between them. The CDR3 runs 13 residues. Germline V lookup: CDR1 PRHDT, CDR2 FYEKMQ (reference sequence). The CDR3 loop is CASSFGQNYGYTF. For the CDR3, the DNA is TGTGCCAGCAGCTTCGGACAAAACTATGGCTACACCTTC.

CDR3 nucleotides: TGCGCCACCGCTCGGACCGCGAACACTGAAGCTTTCTTT. Protein: CATARTANTEAFF. The rearrangement joins TRBV10-1 to TRBJ1-1; no clear D gene. The V end was cut by 10 bases, the J end by 1 base, with 13 bases between. The CDR3 runs to 13 residues. Germline assignment: CDR1 WNHNN and CDR2 SYGVQD (reference sequence).

The gene calls are TRBV4-1 and TRBJ2-3, with D maybe TRBD2 (6 bases). The V gene lost 3 bases and the J gene lost 2 bases, with 15 bases spanning the gap. Per germline, CDR1 MGHRA and CDR2 YSYEKL. CDR3 length: 16 residues. DNA for the CDR3: TGCGCCAGCAGCCACAGTACCGGGGGTAACACAGATACGCAGTATTTT. It yields the protein CASSHSTGGNTDTQYF.

This rearrangement joins TRBV7-9 to TRBJ1-5, with D possibly TRBD1 on 6 matching bases. Germline V gene lookup returns CDR1 SEHNR and CDR2 FQNEAQ (reference sequence). This CDR3 is 15 amino acids long. With 1 base removed from V and 3 bases from J, the gap between germline ends came to 10 bases. DNA of the CDR3: TGTGCCAGCAGCTTAGGCAAGGGGGACAATCAGCCCCAGCATTTT. Its translation: CASSLGKGDNQPQHF.